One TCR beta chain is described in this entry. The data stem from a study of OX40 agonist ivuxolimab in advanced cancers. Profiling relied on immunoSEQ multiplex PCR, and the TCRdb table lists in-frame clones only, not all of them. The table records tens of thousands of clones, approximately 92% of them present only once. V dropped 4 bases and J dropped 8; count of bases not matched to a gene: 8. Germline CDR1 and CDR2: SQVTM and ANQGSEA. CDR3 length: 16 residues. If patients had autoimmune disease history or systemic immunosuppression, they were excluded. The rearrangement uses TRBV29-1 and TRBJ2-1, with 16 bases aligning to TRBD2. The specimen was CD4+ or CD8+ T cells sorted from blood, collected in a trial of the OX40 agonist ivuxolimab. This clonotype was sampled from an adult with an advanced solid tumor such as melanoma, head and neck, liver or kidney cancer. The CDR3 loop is CSVAPGTSGRAYEQFF. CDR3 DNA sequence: TGCAGCGTTGCTCCCGGGACTAGCGGGAGGGCGTATGAGCAGTTCTTC.